A single sample gave rise to the 20 T cell receptor beta chains below, sequenced in a study of blood T cell repertoires in COVID-19. Sequenced by immunoSEQ multiplex PCR; TCRdb stores in-frame clones only, minus some. The sample lists around 170,000 clones; around 83% were seen once. The specimen was peripheral blood. The receptors were sampled from a woman in her 40s with acute or convalescent COVID-19.

The chain employs TRBV5-4 and TRBJ2-5; D is ambiguous. CDR1 is SGHNT and CDR2 is YYREEE in the germline V gene (reference sequence). The germline V and J ends were trimmed by 2 bases and 1 base, with 9 bases remaining between them. The CDR3 contains 14 residues. CDR3 nucleotide sequence: TGTGCCAGCAGCTTTCCGCTCGGCCAAGAGACCCAGTACTTC. Its translation: CASSFPLGQETQYF. Full variable domain (missing parts from reference TRBV5-4 and TRBJ2-5): ETGVTQSPTHLIKTRGQQVTLRCSSQSGHNTVSWYQQALGQGPQFIFQYYREEENGRGNFPPRFSGLQFPNYSSELNVNALELDDSALYLCASSFPLGQETQYFGPGTRLLVL.

This rearrangement joins TRBV11-2 to TRBJ2-5; 7 nucleotides agree with TRBD1. With V trimmed by 9 bases and J by 7 bases, 11 bases remained unmatched. Germline CDR1 reads SGHAT; CDR2 reads FQNNGV. The CDR3 covers 13 residues. The CDR3 region is CARISTGRGTQYF. The CDR3 coding sequence is TGTGCCAGGATATCGACAGGGCGCGGGACCCAGTACTTC.

This rearrangement joins TRBV27 to TRBJ2-4; weak D call: TRBD1 (5 bases). CDR1 and CDR2 from the germline V gene are MNHEY and SMNVEV (reference sequence). This CDR3 spans 15 amino acids. The V end lost 6 bases, the J end lost 3 bases, and 15 bases lay between the germline ends. The DNA for the CDR3 is TGTGCCAGCAGCTCAAGTGGGGCGGACAAAAACATTCAGTACTTC. Amino acid sequence: CASSSSGADKNIQYF.

The chain has TRBV7-9 and TRBJ1-2; unclear D gene. Per germline, CDR1 SEHNR and CDR2 FQNEAQ (reference sequence). Trimming cost V 4 bases and J 8 bases, with 11 bases left between them. The CDR3 is 12 amino acids. The CDR3 DNA is TGTGCCAGCAGCTCATCTACGAGCGGCTACACCTTC. Its translation: CASSSSTSGYTF.

The chain is built from TRBV5-1 and TRBJ2-1; TRBD2 might be the D (6 bases). The germline gives CDR1 SGHRS, CDR2 YFSETQ. The CDR3 loop spans 15 amino acids. With 2 bases removed from V and 2 bases from J, the gap between germline ends came to 11 bases. The CDR3 sequence is CASSLAGPPYNEQFF. The CDR3 nucleotides are TGCGCCAGCAGCTTAGCGGGCCCCCCCTACAATGAGCAGTTCTTC. The whole variable domain, filled in from reference TRBV5-1 and TRBJ2-1, reads KAGVTQTPRYLIKTRGQQVTLSCSPISGHRSVSWYQQTPGQGLQFLFEYFSETQRNKGNFPGRFSGRQFSNSRSEMNVSTLELGDSALYLCASSLAGPPYNEQFFGPGTRLTVL.

V usage is TRBV10-3 and J usage is TRBJ1-2; 10 positions agree with TRBD1. CDR1 and CDR2 from the germline V gene are ENHRY and SYGVKD. V lost 2 bases and J lost 7; bases outside the gene matches: 13. This CDR3 is 17 amino acids long. The CDR3 sequence is CAISEPYRDRGIVGYTF. CDR3 nucleotide sequence: TGTGCCATCAGTGAGCCTTACCGGGACAGGGGCATAGTTGGCTACACCTTC.

The genes are TRBV28 and TRBJ1-1; D remains unclear. The CDR3 has 14 residues. CDR1 is MDHEN, CDR2 SYDVKM, per germline. Trimming took off 2 bases at V and 1 base at J, with 8 bases between the two ends. CDR3 residues: CASSLPRRNTEAFF. In DNA, the CDR3 is TGTGCCAGCAGTTTACCCCGGAGGAACACTGAAGCTTTCTTT.

V and J are TRBV12-3 or TRBV12-4 and TRBJ2-7, with 7 bases identical to TRBD2. CDR3 length equals 12 residues. V dropped 8 bases and J dropped 6; count of bases not matched to a gene: 7. CDR3 nucleotide sequence: TGTGCCAGCGGGAGGGGTTTCGGCGAGCAGTACTTC. Its protein is CASGRGFGEQYF.

In its sample, this clone was seen a few times. The V and J genes are TRBV24-1 and TRBJ2-1; 15 bases agree with TRBD2. Germline V gene lookup returns CDR1 KGHDR and CDR2 SFDVKD. The CDR3 is made up of 19 amino acids. V dropped 3 bases and J dropped 5; count of bases not matched to a gene: 10. The CDR3 nucleotides are TGTGCCACCAGTGATCCCCGGACTAGCGGGGGGGCGTCCCACAATGAGCAGTTCTTC. Encoded protein: CATSDPRTSGGASHNEQFF.

The genes are TRBV29-1 and TRBJ2-7, with D possibly matching TRBD2 (6 bases). Trimming took off 6 bases at V and 5 bases at J, with 14 bases between the two ends. The CDR3 totals 12 residues. From germline, CDR1 is SQVTM and CDR2 ANQGSEA. CDR3 amino acids: CSVATSRNEQYF. DNA of the CDR3: TGCAGCGTGGCGACTAGTCGCAACGAGCAGTACTTC.

In this sample, this clone turned up once. One end of the junction varies from germline; a read error may be responsible. This chain uses TRBV9 with TRBJ1-2; 10 positions match TRBD1. The CDR3 extends over 16 amino acids. Germline CDR1 reads SGDLS; CDR2 reads YYNGEE. The CDR3 region is CASSVGGTGAKYGYTF. The CDR3 DNA sequence: TGTGCCAGCAGCGTAGGAGGGACAGGGGCTAAGTATGGCTACACCTTC.

The chain couples TRBV6-5 to TRBJ1-1, with TRBD1 identical over 11 bases. Germline loops: CDR1 MNHEY, CDR2 SVGAGI. The CDR3 is made up of 14 amino acids. The trim removed 2 bases at V and 5 bases at J, leaving 1 base unmatched. As DNA, the CDR3 is TGTGCCAGCAGTTACGGACAGGGGGCAACTGAAGCTTTCTTT. Its protein is CASSYGQGATEAFF.

The genes are TRBV24-1 and TRBJ2-1, with 12 nucleotides matching TRBD2. The CDR3 is made up of 15 amino acids. Germline loops: CDR1 KGHDR, CDR2 SFDVKD. With V trimmed by 1 base and J by 15 bases, 9 bases remained unmatched. The CDR3 sequence: CATSDFTSGGWVVFF. In nucleotides, the CDR3 is TGTGCCACCAGTGATTTTACTAGCGGGGGGTGGGTGGTGTTCTTC.

This rearrangement joins TRBV10-3 to TRBJ1-5; 10 bases agree with TRBD1. Germline V gives CDR1 ENHRY, CDR2 SYGVKD. The V gene end was trimmed by 10 bases and the J gene end by 7 bases; junction bases not matched to a gene: 7. This CDR3 comprises 13 residues. The CDR3 bases are TGTGCCACCGGGACAGGGGAGTTACAGCCCCAGCATTTT. Translating gives CATGTGELQPQHF.

This chain connects TRBV6-6 to TRBJ2-1, with D possibly matching TRBD1 (6 bases). This CDR3 contains 14 residues. The ends were cut back, 2 bases at V and 7 bases at J, with 12 bases in the middle. From germline, CDR1 is MNHNY and CDR2 SVGAGI (reference sequence). The CDR3 sequence: CASSYGDRQNEQFF. In nucleotides, the CDR3 is TGTGCCAGCAGTTACGGCGACAGGCAAAATGAGCAGTTCTTC.

The table lists this clone with a few counts. The chain is built from TRBV9 and TRBJ1-5; D unresolved. Trimming left V 0 bases short and J 5 bases short, with 9 bases between. Germline V gene lookup returns CDR1 SGDLS and CDR2 YYNGEE. This CDR3 is built from 14 residues. The DNA for the CDR3 is TGTGCCAGCAGCGTAGCAGGATCTGATCAGCCCCAGCATTTT. Protein: CASSVAGSDQPQHF.

The chain links TRBV27 to TRBJ2-1, with TRBD2 identical over 14 bases. After removal of 4 bases from V and 9 bases from J, the junction contained 14 bases not matched to a gene. CDR3 length: 18 amino acids. Germline loops: CDR1 MNHEY, CDR2 SMNVEV (reference sequence). As DNA, the CDR3 is TGTGCCAGCAGTTCGCGGGGAAAAGGACTAGCGGGAGGTAGTGAGCAGTTCTTC. Protein sequence: CASSSRGKGLAGGSEQFF.

V usage is TRBV6-6 and J usage is TRBJ2-4, with 10 bases identical to TRBD2. V was clipped by 7 bases and J by 3 bases; unmatched bases: 9. Per the germline V gene, CDR1 is MNHNY and CDR2 is SVGAGI (reference sequence). The CDR3 is 16 residues long. CDR3 sequence: CASTEPGLAYKNIQYF. The CDR3, as DNA: TGTGCCAGCACCGAGCCGGGACTAGCGTACAAAAACATTCAGTACTTC.

This clone was detected a few times. The rearrangement joins TRBV5-1 to TRBJ2-5; tentative D call: TRBD1 (7 bases). The CDR3 is made up of 14 amino acids. Trimming removed 7 bases at V and 3 bases at J, with 16 bases between. Germline CDR1 reads SGHRS; CDR2 reads YFSETQ. DNA of the CDR3: TGCGCCAGCCCCCCAGGGGGGTGCGAAGAGACCCAGTACTTC. This translates into CASPPGGCEETQYF.

This chain uses TRBV5-1 with TRBJ2-3, with D possibly matching TRBD2 (6 bases). The germline gives CDR1 SGHRS, CDR2 YFSETQ. Trimming stripped 6 bases from V and 4 bases from J, with 24 bases between. The CDR3 extends over 17 amino acids. CDR3 loop: CASTPGLREKGADTQYF. The CDR3 DNA follows: TGCGCCAGCACCCCGGGTCTCCGGGAGAAGGGAGCAGATACGCAGTATTTT.